These T cell receptor beta chains were read from a single sample in a study of CD8 T cells in ankylosing spondylitis. MiXCR, run by TCRdb on the 5' RACE reads, gives a single entry per CDR3 protein. The data contain some 87,000 distinct CDR3 sequences, around 10% of them singletons. The material sequenced was blood, either unsorted or a sorted T cell fraction (not recorded which). The receptors shown here come from a male donor with ankylosing spondylitis or in good health (not recorded which). Each CDR3 is given without its conserved first and last residue.

v_gene	j_gene	CDR3aa
TRBV2	TRBJ2-1	ARQGTSGGNEQF
TRBV29-1	TRBJ1-2	SVEGPQGNYGYT
TRBV10-3	TRBJ2-7	AISDTSDSYEQY
TRBV6-5	TRBJ2-7	ASSHWYRGGGGEQY
TRBV28	TRBJ1-6	ASRGTLGSPLH
TRBV5-1	TRBJ2-7	ASSFGASSSYEQY
TRBV30	TRBJ2-2	AWSLVTGLRYSGELF
TRBV28	TRBJ2-1	ASSSRLAGYNEQF
TRBV2	TRBJ2-2	ASSAGGANTGELF
TRBV4-2	TRBJ1-4	ASRPGHTNEKLF
TRBV25-1	TRBJ2-2	ASSTGSNSPGELF
TRBV7-8	TRBJ2-5	ASSQQGTAQETQY
TRBV2	TRBJ2-1	ASLVVGGGYNEQF
TRBV20-1	TRBJ2-7	SATQGHEQY
TRBV20-1	TRBJ2-7	SARDSGLSSYEQY
TRBV5-4	TRBJ2-5	ASSLVWVRETQY
TRBV27	TRBJ2-5	ASSSTGQGYPGTQY
TRBV5-6	TRBJ2-3	ASSLDSSTDTQY
TRBV7-6	TRBJ1-1	ASVPREWVSEAF
TRBV28	TRBJ2-5	ASRYRGQETQY
TRBV28	TRBJ2-7	ASSLEVPYEQY
TRBV7-6	TRBJ2-5	ASSLGWRGGRDDVRTQY
TRBV6-1	TRBJ2-7	ASSEAPGSSYEQY
TRBV13	TRBJ1-1	ASSLGTGSSSEAF
TRBV28	TRBJ1-4	ASSFEGFNEKLF
TRBV9	TRBJ2-6	ASSVVGGTGSSGANVLT
TRBV7-9	TRBJ2-2	ASSAGLARNTGELF
TRBV11-2	TRBJ1-1	ATSLGEWGTEAF
TRBV6-1	TRBJ2-5	ASSPSTGNQETQY
TRBV25-1	TRBJ1-1	ASSALNTEAF
TRBV3-1	TRBJ2-3	ASSQTRDYHTDTQY
TRBV20-1	TRBJ1-2	SASRQGFYGYT
TRBV12-3/TRBV12-4	TRBJ2-2	ASCSWSRGLLANTGELF